Following are 32 T cell receptor beta chains from one sample sequenced in a study of blood T cell repertoires in COVID-19. Some clones are missing from TCRdb's copy, which holds only in-frame ones; the method was immunoSEQ multiplex PCR. The table includes about 90,000 clones, approximately 90% detected once. The sequencing sample was made of peripheral blood. These receptors all come from a human donor with active COVID-19. The donor label of this sample is uncertain.

The DNA of the CDR3 is TGTGCCAGCAGCCCGGTATATGGACAGGGGAACACTGAAGCTTTCTTT. It yields the protein CASSPVYGQGNTEAFF. The rearrangement uses TRBV5-5 and TRBJ1-1, with 8 bases identical to TRBD1. There are 16 residues in the CDR3. V trimming: 4 bases; J trimming: 1 base; junction bases outside the gene matches: 9. Germline V gives CDR1 SGHKS, CDR2 YYEKEE (reference sequence).

The V gene is TRBV14, the J gene TRBJ2-7; 9 nucleotides agree with TRBD2. The ends lost 4 bases at V and 3 bases at J; junction bases unmatched: 7. The CDR3 contains 15 residues. Germline V CDR1 and CDR2: SGHDN, FVKESK. CDR3 region: CASSLLAGTSYEQYF. CDR3 coding DNA: TGTGCCAGCAGCCTCCTAGCGGGGACAAGCTACGAGCAGTACTTC.

This sequence joins TRBV10-3 and TRBJ2-4; D gene unclear. The V end was cut by 11 bases, the J end by 1 base, with 12 bases between. Germline CDR1 ENHRY, CDR2 SYGVKD. This CDR3 spans 13 amino acids. DNA for the CDR3: TGTGCCCCCGCCGCCGGGGCCAAAAACATTCAGTACTTC. As protein: CAPAAGAKNIQYF.

The chain is built from TRBV9 and TRBJ2-3, with TRBD1 as a possible D gene (5 bases). The CDR3 contains 15 residues. The germline CDR1 and CDR2 sequences are SGDLS and YYNGEE. Trimming removed 0 bases at V and 2 bases at J, with 10 bases between. The DNA for the CDR3 is TGTGCCAGCAGCGTAGGAAGGGGATACACAGATACGCAGTATTTT. This translates into CASSVGRGYTDTQYF.

The chain carries TRBV27 and TRBJ2-3; TRBD2 matches 8 bases. This CDR3 is 18 amino acids long. J gave up 5 bases and V 3 bases, and 16 bases lay outside the gene matches. Germline loops: CDR1 MNHEY, CDR2 SMNVEV (reference sequence). This CDR3 is CASSLVWALRRGGDTQYF. CDR3 in DNA: TGTGCCAGCAGTTTGGTTTGGGCCTTGCGTCGGGGGGGAGATACGCAGTATTTT.

This clone was seen more than once but under ten times. The chain combines TRBV5-1 with TRBJ1-6; perhaps TRBD1 as D (6 bases). This CDR3 is 17 amino acids long. Germline values: CDR1 SGHRS, CDR2 YFSETQ. V dropped 4 bases and J dropped 8 bases, with 22 bases sitting between them. CDR3 amino acids: CASSPLKQGAVDSPLHF. CDR3 DNA: TGCGCCAGCAGCCCACTCAAACAGGGTGCTGTCGATTCACCCCTCCACTTT.

The rearrangement links TRBV4-1 to TRBJ1-3; 7 bases map to TRBD1. The CDR3 consists of 16 residues. Germline lookup yields CDR1 MGHRA and CDR2 YSYEKL. The V segment lost 4 bases and the J segment 4 bases; nucleotides outside the gene matches: 10. The chain's CDR3 is CASSPEEGARGNTIYF. The CDR3 nucleotides are TGCGCCAGCAGCCCGGAGGAGGGGGCGAGGGGAAACACCATATATTTT.

The gene calls are TRBV24-1 and TRBJ2-1; TRBD2 aligns across 8 bases. This CDR3 has 16 residues. J was trimmed by 0 bases and V by 7 bases; bases with no gene match: 7. Germline lookup yields CDR1 KGHDR and CDR2 SFDVKD. In DNA form, the CDR3 reads TGTGCCACCAGCCTTCGCGGGGGGCGCTCCTACAATGAGCAGTTCTTC. Its protein product is CATSLRGGRSYNEQFF.

There are a few counts of this clone. This chain connects TRBV6-1 to TRBJ2-2; D is unclear. CDR3 length: 14 amino acids. The V end lost 2 bases, the J end lost 7 bases, and 11 bases lay between the germline ends. The germline gives CDR1 MNHNS, CDR2 SASEGT. DNA for the CDR3: TGTGCCAGCAGTGAACGCCTAGGAGACGGGGAGCTGTTTTTT. It yields the protein CASSERLGDGELFF.

This clone has a handful of counts. The chain recombines TRBV3-1 (or the pseudogene TRBV3-2) with TRBJ2-3; TRBD2 matches 9 bases. The germline gives CDR1 LGHDT, CDR2 YNNKEL (reference sequence). Trimming removed 1 base from V and 2 bases from J; junction bases left unmatched: 4. The CDR3 is made up of 16 amino acids. CDR3 coding DNA: TGTGCCAGCAGCCAAGGAAGCGGGGGGCACACAGATACGCAGTATTTT. Translated: CASSQGSGGHTDTQYF.

The rearrangement uses TRBV21-1 and TRBJ2-2; no DNA check was done on the table's D call, TRBD1. TRBV21-1 is tagged as a pseudogene. CDR3 length: 15 amino acids. CDR3 sequence (DNA): TGTGCCAGCAGCACATGGGAGACAGGTACCGGGGAGCTGTTTTTT. Protein: CASSTWETGTGELFF.

The rearrangement uses TRBV10-3 and TRBJ2-7; D uncertain. The length of the CDR3 is 13 residues. V dropped 3 bases and J dropped 0 bases, with 6 bases sitting between them. The germline gives CDR1 ENHRY, CDR2 SYGVKD. The DNA of the CDR3 is TGTGCCATCAGTGACGGCGGCTCCTACGAGCAGTACTTC. Translation gives CAISDGGSYEQYF.

The chain couples TRBV11-1 to TRBJ1-1, with 8 bases fitting TRBD1. Losses at the gene ends were 5 bases for V and 5 bases for J; bases not matched to a gene: 10. The CDR3 runs to 15 residues. Per germline, CDR1 SGHAT and CDR2 FQDESV (reference sequence). CDR3 nucleotide sequence: TGTGCCAGCAGCCAGGAACAGGGGGGGATGACTGAAGCTTTCTTT. It translates to CASSQEQGGMTEAFF.

V gene TRBV5-5 combines with J gene TRBJ2-3; 12 nucleotides match TRBD2. V shed 2 bases and J 4 bases; nucleotides not matched to a gene: 5. The CDR3 consists of 16 residues. The germline V gene has CDR1 SGHKS and CDR2 YYEKEE (reference sequence). The CDR3 spells CASSFLAGGPADTQYF. CDR3 DNA: TGTGCCAGCAGCTTCCTAGCGGGGGGGCCGGCAGATACGCAGTATTTT.

The table lists this clone with a count of one. The CDR3 sequence is CASSQTRGNEQFF. As DNA, the CDR3 is TGCGCCAGCAGCCAAACTCGGGGCAATGAGCAGTTCTTC. V gene TRBV5-1 combines with J gene TRBJ2-1; weak D call: TRBD2 (5 bases). CDR1 and CDR2 (germline): SGHRS, YFSETQ. This CDR3 comprises 13 residues. V was trimmed by 4 bases and J by 6 bases, leaving 11 bases between them.

A remark on this clone: This clone may be a read error of a much larger clone one base away. In the same sample, other DNA sequences code for this CDR3. This chain links TRBV6-2 or TRBV6-3 with TRBJ2-2; D is uncertain. V lost 5 bases and J 2 bases, leaving 9 bases between the germline ends. CDR1 is MNHEY and CDR2 is SVGEGT in the germline V gene. This CDR3 is built from 14 residues. The CDR3 DNA follows: TGTGCCAGCAGTAGTGGGCGAAACACCGGGGAGCTGTTTTTT. It yields the protein CASSSGRNTGELFF.

The chain couples TRBV7-9 to TRBJ2-1; TRBD2 aligns across 8 bases. Trimming cost V 1 base and J 8 bases; bases outside gene matches: 10. The CDR3 totals 16 residues. Germline V gives CDR1 SEHNR, CDR2 FQNEAQ (reference sequence). CDR3 bases: TGTGCCAGCAGCTTAGTGCGGGGGGCCTTGGTGGATGAGCAGTTCTTC. Amino acid sequence: CASSLVRGALVDEQFF.

This chain links TRBV23-1 with TRBJ1-2, with TRBD1 matching over 8 bases. TRBV23-1 is marked as an open reading frame, function uncertain. The trim removed 1 base at V and 6 bases at J, leaving 7 bases unmatched. This CDR3 region has 15 residues. CDR3: CASSQFVGTGDGYTF. Here the CDR3 DNA reads TGCGCCAGCAGTCAATTCGTAGGGACAGGCGATGGCTACACCTTC.

This clone showed up just a few times. DNA of the CDR3: TGTGCCAGCAGCTATCGGACTAGCGGTCACAATGAGCAGTTCTTC. Its translation: CASSYRTSGHNEQFF. The rearrangement links TRBV7-9 to TRBJ2-1; TRBD2 matches at 10 bases. Trimming cost V 4 bases and J 5 bases; bases outside gene matches: 5. From germline, CDR1 is SEHNR and CDR2 FQNEAQ (reference sequence). This CDR3 has 15 amino acids.

The chain is built from TRBV6-6 and TRBJ1-1; 7 bases line up with TRBD1. Unmatched junction bases numbered 5, after V lost 0 bases and J lost 4 bases. Germline V CDR1 and CDR2: MNHNY, SVGAGI (reference sequence). This CDR3 spans 15 amino acids. CDR3 protein: CASSYSKSGGTEAFF. In nucleotides, the CDR3 is TGTGCCAGCAGTTACTCGAAGTCAGGGGGCACTGAAGCTTTCTTT.

This clone was picked up one time. The rearrangement joins TRBV2 to TRBJ2-5; D may be TRBD1 (6 bases). Trimming pared 7 bases from V and 2 bases from J, leaving 14 bases between. The V gene's germline CDR1 is SNHLY and CDR2 FYNNEI. This CDR3 region has 14 residues. Written as DNA, the CDR3 is TGTGCCAGCAATTTAAGGGGGTCTCAAGAGACCCAGTACTTC. Translation gives CASNLRGSQETQYF.

This rearrangement joins TRBV27 to TRBJ2-7, with D possibly being TRBD1 (5 bases). V was pared by 2 bases and J by 2 bases, with 10 bases between. The CDR3 has 14 amino acids. Germline V gene data show CDR1 as MNHEY and CDR2 as SMNVEV (reference sequence). CDR3 nucleotide sequence: TGTGCCAGCAGTTTAGGCAGGGTCACCTACGAGCAGTACTTC. It translates to CASSLGRVTYEQYF.

The V and J genes are TRBV7-2 and TRBJ2-1; TRBD1 matches at 10 bases. This CDR3 region has 17 residues. Germline V gives CDR1 SGHTA, CDR2 FQGNSA. J gave up 1 base and V 5 bases, and 8 bases lay outside the gene matches. This CDR3 reads CASSKLTGGASYNEQFF. The CDR3 DNA sequence: TGTGCCAGCAGCAAATTGACAGGGGGCGCTTCCTACAATGAGCAGTTCTTC. The full variable domain, completed using reference TRBV7-2 and TRBJ2-1, is GAGVSQSPSNKVTEKGKDVELRCDPISGHTALYWYRQSLGQGLEFLIYFQGNSAPDKSGLPSDRFSAERTGGSVSTLTIQRTQQEDSAVYLCASSKLTGGASYNEQFFGPGTRLTVL.

This chain links TRBV5-1 with TRBJ2-2; TRBD1 matches 7 bases. The CDR3 is made up of 16 amino acids. From germline, CDR1 is SGHRS and CDR2 YFSETQ. Trimming took 4 bases from V and 4 from J; bases not matched to a gene: 10. The CDR3 reads CASSGRDSGGTGELFF. In nucleotides, the CDR3 is TGCGCCAGCAGCGGCCGGGACAGCGGCGGCACCGGGGAGCTGTTTTTT.

The chain combines TRBV24-1 with TRBJ2-1, with TRBD1 matching 9 bases. CDR3 length equals 17 residues. V shed 4 bases and J 7 bases; nucleotides not matched to a gene: 13. Germline CDR1 and CDR2: KGHDR and SFDVKD. CDR3 residues: CATSDHGRPTGGNEQFF. CDR3 sequence (DNA): TGTGCCACCAGTGACCACGGGCGACCGACAGGGGGAAATGAGCAGTTCTTC.

The chain carries TRBV7-9 and TRBJ1-1; D gene unclear. The V gene lost 5 bases and the J gene lost 0 bases, with 13 bases spanning the gap. The germline CDR1 and CDR2 sequences are SEHNR and FQNEAQ (reference sequence). CDR3 length equals 15 residues. The CDR3 DNA sequence: TGTGCCAGCAGCCGGATTCAGGCGCTGAACACTGAAGCTTTCTTT. Its translation is CASSRIQALNTEAFF.

This chain joins TRBV6-2 or TRBV6-3 and TRBJ1-1; TRBD1 matches at 10 bases. V shed 5 bases, J shed 7 bases, and the junction held 19 bases outside the gene matches. The CDR3 loop spans 18 amino acids. CDR1 and CDR2 (germline): MNHEY, SVGEGT. CDR3 amino acids: CASSPRDRGGGVWREAFF. The CDR3 DNA sequence: TGTGCCAGCAGTCCCCGGGACAGGGGTGGTGGGGTGTGGCGTGAAGCTTTCTTT.

The rearrangement joins TRBV29-1 to TRBJ2-7; D call uncertain. The CDR3 is made up of 14 amino acids. Germline values: CDR1 SQVTM, CDR2 ANQGSEA. The V gene lost 4 bases and the J gene lost 3 bases, with 16 bases spanning the gap. This CDR3 is CSVVTQEGDYEQYF. CDR3 coding DNA: TGCAGCGTTGTAACCCAGGAAGGCGACTACGAGCAGTACTTC.

The genes are TRBV2 and TRBJ1-2; possible D gene TRBD1, 5 bases. Trimming cost V 1 base and J 6 bases, with 15 bases left between them. The CDR3 covers 15 residues. CDR1 is SNHLY and CDR2 is FYNNEI in the germline V gene. The CDR3 is CASSEGRRGGNGYTF. The CDR3 DNA reads TGTGCCAGCAGTGAAGGAAGGAGGGGAGGAAATGGCTACACCTTC.

This clone was found a few times. The rearrangement links TRBV5-1 to TRBJ2-6; D gene uncertain. The length of the CDR3 is 15 residues. The V gene lost 4 bases and the J gene lost 0 bases, with 8 bases spanning the gap. CDR1 and CDR2 (germline): SGHRS, YFSETQ. The CDR3 coding sequence is TGCGCCAGCAGCCCCCGTTTCTCTGGGGCCAACGTCCTGACTTTC. This encodes CASSPRFSGANVLTF.

This clone has a single count. V usage is TRBV12-3 or TRBV12-4 and J usage is TRBJ2-3; D gene uncertain. Deletions cut 2 bases from V and 4 bases from J, with 4 bases between. The CDR3 is 12 amino acids. The CDR3 DNA reads TGTGCCAGCAGTTTAATCTCAGATACGCAGTATTTT. This sequence encodes CASSLISDTQYF.

This chain uses TRBV11-2 with TRBJ2-7, with TRBD1 identical over 7 bases. Trimming at V came to 2 bases and at J to 0 bases, leaving 4 bases not matched to a gene. Germline V gene sequence: CDR1 SGHAT, CDR2 FQNNGV. CDR3 size: 15 residues. The CDR3 sequence is CASSLPTGSSYEQYF. The CDR3 DNA reads as TGTGCCAGCAGCTTACCGACAGGGAGCTCCTACGAGCAGTACTTC.